These 20 T cell receptor beta chains came from one sample sequenced in a study of T-cell reconstitution after alpha-beta-depleted transplantation in children. Using unique molecular identifiers, the investigators prepared the TCRbeta library. TCRdb ran MiXCR on the PCR reads and lists one entry per CDR3 protein. The sample holds about 260,000 distinct CDR3 sequences; 8.2% are singletons and the top ten take under 8%. The source material was PBMCs, mostly from graft donor cells, sampled 180 days after TCRalphabeta/CD19-depleted stem cell transplant. The receptors stem from a male patient aged 5 to 17 who had a stem cell transplant for acute lymphoblastic leukemia, so the T cells may come from the graft donor.

Many counts were recorded for this clonotype. This chain joins TRBV4-2 and TRBJ2-3, with D maybe TRBD2 (7 bases). CDR1 is LGHNA and CDR2 is YNFKEQ in the germline V gene. The ends were cut back, 0 bases at V and 4 bases at J, with 20 bases in the middle. The CDR3 spans 18 residues. The CDR3 sequence is CASSQDPSRGARPDTQYF. The CDR3 DNA reads TGTGCCAGCAGCCAAGATCCATCCCGGGGGGCTCGTCCAGATACGCAGTATTTT.

This clonotype was observed many times. This chain connects TRBV4-3 to TRBJ2-7; 12 bases fit TRBD1. Per germline, CDR1 LGHNA and CDR2 YSLEER. The CDR3 totals 15 residues. After removal of 4 bases from V and 4 bases from J, the junction contained 5 bases not matched to a gene. CDR3 amino acids: CASSPGQGATYEQYF. CDR3 nucleotide sequence: TGCGCCAGCAGCCCGGGACAGGGGGCGACATACGAGCAGTACTTC.

This clonotype was seen many times. The V gene is TRBV19, the J gene TRBJ2-1; 8 positions agree with TRBD2. V shed 5 bases and J 3 bases; nucleotides not matched to a gene: 6. CDR3 size: 15 residues. The germline CDR1 and CDR2 sequences are LNHDA and SQIVND (reference sequence). This CDR3 reads CASSPIAGIYNEQFF. In nucleotides, the CDR3 is TGTGCCAGTAGTCCCATAGCGGGGATCTACAATGAGCAGTTCTTC.

As to this clonotype: This may come from a read error, since a much larger clone is one base off. The chain is built from TRBV6-5 and TRBJ2-3; D perhaps matches TRBD2 (6 bases). The CDR3 totals 12 residues. Germline CDR1 is MNHEY and CDR2 is SVGAGI. Trimming removed 7 bases from V and 8 bases from J, with 13 bases in between. CDR3 sequence: CASTPVGGTQYF. For the CDR3, the DNA is TGTGCCAGCACTCCCGTGGGAGGTACGCAGTATTTT.

The table lists this clonotype with many counts. The CDR3 nucleotides read TGCAGTGCTAGGGGGGAGACCCAGTACTTC. Encoded protein: CSARGETQYF. The chain joins TRBV20-1 to TRBJ2-5; D not certain. Trimming removed 3 bases at V and 5 bases at J, with 4 bases between. There are 10 residues in the CDR3. CDR1 is DFQATT, CDR2 SNEGSKA, per germline (reference sequence).

This clonotype occurred many times. The V gene is TRBV3-1, the J gene TRBJ2-5; D gene unclear. From germline, CDR1 is LGHDT and CDR2 YNNKEL (reference sequence). The CDR3 extends over 12 amino acids. V lost 8 bases and J lost 3, with 10 bases in between. The CDR3 nucleotides read TGTGCCAGCGAATCGGCAGAAGAGACCCAGTACTTC. It yields the protein CASESAEETQYF.

The chain joins TRBV2 to TRBJ2-2; D gene unclear. Germline values: CDR1 SNHLY, CDR2 FYNNEI. The germline V and J ends were trimmed by 8 bases and 1 base, with 5 bases remaining between them. This CDR3 contains 12 residues. CDR3 nucleotide sequence: TGTGCCAGCGTCAAGAACACCGGGGAGCTGTTTTTT. This codes for CASVKNTGELFF.

In its sample, this clonotype was seen many times. This chain joins TRBV5-1 and TRBJ2-5, with TRBD2 matching over 7 bases. This CDR3 spans 15 amino acids. J lost 2 bases, V lost 4 bases, and 8 bases had no gene match. Looked up from germline, CDR1 is SGHRS and CDR2 is YFSETQ. Here the CDR3 DNA reads TGCGCCAGCAGCGGAACCGGGACTAAGCAAGAGACCCAGTACTTC. It codes for CASSGTGTKQETQYF.

The table lists this clonotype with a few counts. The genes are TRBV19 and TRBJ2-1; D possibly uses TRBD1 or TRBD2 (5 bases each). The CDR3 length is 14 residues. From germline, CDR1 is LNHDA and CDR2 SQIVND (reference sequence). V was cut by 7 bases and J by 3 bases, with 13 bases left in between. The CDR3 nucleotides are TGTGCCAGTACCCCCTCTGGGGGCTACAATGAGCAGTTCTTC. It encodes CASTPSGGYNEQFF.

Notes on this clonotype: This may arise from a read error, as a much more abundant clone is one base away. CDR3 sequence (DNA): TGTGCCAGCAGCTTCGGGGGCCGGGTGTTCGGGACTGAAGCTTTCTTT. This translates into CASSFGGRVFGTEAFF. V and J are TRBV5-6 and TRBJ1-1; weak D call: TRBD1 (6 bases). V shed 2 bases and J shed 5 bases, with 19 bases lying between them. The germline CDR1 and CDR2 sequences are SGHDT and YYEEEE. The CDR3 is 16 amino acids.

In this sample, this clonotype turned up many times. This sequence joins TRBV7-9 and TRBJ1-6; tentative D call: TRBD1 (6 bases). CDR3 length equals 15 residues. Trimming took off 8 bases at V and 8 bases at J, with 19 bases between the two ends. CDR1 SEHNR and CDR2 FQNEAQ come from the germline V gene (reference sequence). DNA of the CDR3: TGTGCCAGCTTTGAGGGGGACCCTTCCTATTCACCCCTCCACTTT. It specifies CASFEGDPSYSPLHF.

Only a few counts were recorded for this clonotype. This CDR3 is CASSQDLGTSGNTIYF. DNA of the CDR3: TGCGCCAGCAGCCAAGATCTTGGGACCTCTGGAAACACCATATATTTT. The chain recombines TRBV4-3 with TRBJ1-3, with D perhaps TRBD1 (5 bases). There are 16 residues in the CDR3. Germline CDR1 is LGHNA and CDR2 is YSLEER. V gave up 0 bases and J gave up 0 bases, with 9 bases separating them.

This chain joins TRBV6-2 or TRBV6-3 and TRBJ1-6; 7 positions match TRBD1. V gave up 5 bases and J gave up 9 bases; unmatched junction bases: 10. CDR3 size: 15 residues. Germline CDR1 and CDR2: MNHEY and SVGEGT. CDR3 in DNA: TGTGCCAGCAGTCCGACTACACAGGGGACTTCACCCCTCCACTTT. Translation: CASSPTTQGTSPLHF.

This clonotype was counted many times. The rearrangement joins TRBV7-2 to TRBJ1-5; D possibly corresponds to TRBD1 (6 bases). Germline values: CDR1 SGHTA, CDR2 FQGNSA. With 4 bases removed from V and 2 bases from J, the gap between germline ends came to 15 bases. The CDR3 consists of 16 residues. This chain's CDR3 is CASSWGRGGGNQPQHF. The DNA for the CDR3 is TGTGCCAGCAGCTGGGGGCGGGGGGGCGGCAATCAGCCCCAGCATTTT.

This clonotype was counted at least ten times. The chain couples TRBV19 to TRBJ1-2; D is uncertain. The ends were cut back, 3 bases at V and 3 bases at J, with 8 bases in the middle. The CDR3 has 13 amino acids. Germline V CDR1 and CDR2: LNHDA, SQIVND (reference sequence). DNA for the CDR3: TGTGCCAGTAGTATTGGGATGGACTATGGCTACACCTTC. It specifies CASSIGMDYGYTF. Full variable domain (remainder filled in from reference TRBV19 and TRBJ1-2): DGGITQSPKYLFRKEGQNVTLSCEQNLNHDAMYWYRQDPGQGLRLIYYSQIVNDFQKGDIAEGYSVSREKKESFPLTVTSAQKNPTAFYLCASSIGMDYGYTFGSGTRLTVV.

This clonotype was recorded at least ten times. The gene calls are TRBV28 and TRBJ1-2, with D unclear. The CDR3 totals 17 residues. Germline-derived CDR1 and CDR2 are MDHEN and SYDVKM. Trimming took 2 bases from V and 4 from J, leaving 20 bases between them. CDR3 loop: CASSLSRAGPSGYGYTF. CDR3 bases: TGTGCCAGCAGTTTAAGCCGGGCAGGTCCTTCTGGCTATGGCTACACCTTC.

At least ten counts were recorded for this clonotype. V is TRBV14 and J is TRBJ1-2, with D perhaps matching TRBD1 (6 bases). Between the trimmed V and J ends, which lost 0 bases and 5 bases, there was a span of 13 bases. The CDR3 runs to 15 residues. Germline V CDR1 and CDR2: SGHDN, FVKESK. Here the CDR3 DNA reads TGTGCCAGCAGCCAAGATTTTGGCAGGGGTTATGGCTACACCTTC. Amino acids: CASSQDFGRGYGYTF.

Comment on this clonotype: Possible read error: a much larger clone is one base away. No conserved phenylalanine or tryptophan ends this CDR3, so it is likely a read error. The V and J genes are TRBV4-1 and TRBJ2-3; TRBD2 agrees at 7 bases. Germline V gene sequence: CDR1 MGHRA, CDR2 YSYEKL. CDR3 size: 16 residues. V trimming: 4 bases; J trimming: 0 bases; junction bases outside the gene matches: 7. CDR3 protein: CASSRPLAASTDTQYL. The DNA for the CDR3 is TGCGCCAGCAGCCGCCCCCTAGCGGCTAGCACAGATACGCAGTATTTG.

This clonotype appeared many times. J is TRBJ1-6 and V is TRBV20-1; D gene uncertain. Looked up from germline, CDR1 is DFQATT and CDR2 is SNEGSKA (reference sequence). The CDR3 runs 15 residues. Trimming pared 6 bases from V and 3 bases from J, leaving 15 bases between. The CDR3 DNA is TGCAGTGCCCCGAAGGCCCAGGTCTATAATTCACCCCTCCACTTT. It translates to CSAPKAQVYNSPLHF.

This clonotype has at least ten counts. This sequence joins TRBV20-1 and TRBJ2-5; TRBD2 matches 10 bases. Germline lookup yields CDR1 DFQATT and CDR2 SNEGSKA (reference sequence). The CDR3 is made up of 14 amino acids. The junction had 4 bases not matched to a gene; V was cut back by 4 bases and J by 2 bases. The CDR3 is CSAISGRGQETQYF. CDR3 coding DNA: TGCAGTGCTATCAGCGGGAGGGGGCAAGAGACCCAGTACTTC.